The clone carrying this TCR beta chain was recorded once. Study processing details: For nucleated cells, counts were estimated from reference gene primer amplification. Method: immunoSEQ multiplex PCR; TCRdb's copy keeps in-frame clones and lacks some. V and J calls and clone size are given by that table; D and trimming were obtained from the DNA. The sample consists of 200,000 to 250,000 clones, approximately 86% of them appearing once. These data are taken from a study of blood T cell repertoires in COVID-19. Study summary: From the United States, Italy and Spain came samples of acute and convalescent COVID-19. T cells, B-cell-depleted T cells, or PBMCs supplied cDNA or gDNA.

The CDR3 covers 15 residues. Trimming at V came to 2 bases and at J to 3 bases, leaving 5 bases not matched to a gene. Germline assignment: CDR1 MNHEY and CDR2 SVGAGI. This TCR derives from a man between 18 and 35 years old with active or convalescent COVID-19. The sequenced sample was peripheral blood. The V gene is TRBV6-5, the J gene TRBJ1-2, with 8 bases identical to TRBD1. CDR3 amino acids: CASSYVQGADYGYTF. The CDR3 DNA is TGTGCCAGCAGTTACGTCCAGGGGGCAGACTATGGCTACACCTTC.